These T cell receptor beta chains were read from a single sample in a study of cytomegalovirus exposure and HLA in healthy donors. Assay used: immunoSEQ multiplex PCR; TCRdb lists only in-frame clones, some missing. Found here are approximately 150,000 clones, approximately 80% of them singletons; the top ten hold about an eighth. The specimen sequenced was PBMCs. The origin of the receptors is a woman between 40 and 50 years old in good health and CMV-seronegative. The CDR3 runs from the conserved cysteine through the conserved F or W. The D gene is left open where the match is weak. Some rows have no size entry. The others give once, few or many, or a class for an expanded clone.

CDR3aa	CDR3nt	d_gene	abundance	v_gene	j_gene
CASSAQGSGTEAFF	TGTGCCAGCAGCGCGCAGGGGTCCGGGACTGAAGCTTTCTTT	NA	once	TRBV9	TRBJ1-1
CASSLGRGAYEQYF	TGTGCCAGCAGCTTAGGCAGGGGAGCCTACGAGCAGTACTTC	NA	NA	TRBV7-2	TRBJ2-7
CASSIILGTSSEQFF	TGTGCCAGTAGTATTATACTCGGGACTAGCAGTGAGCAGTTCTTC	TRBD2	NA	TRBV19	TRBJ2-1
CSARTGGQENEQYF	TGCAGCGCCCGTACGGGAGGGCAAGAGAACGAGCAGTACTTC	TRBD2	NA	TRBV29-1	TRBJ2-7
CASSQEGTGGSGANVLTF	TGTGCCAGCAGCCAAGAAGGGACAGGGGGATCTGGGGCCAACGTCCTGACTTTC	TRBD1	NA	TRBV4-2	TRBJ2-6
CASSQGTGAGNTIYF	TGTGCCAGCAGCCAAGGGACAGGGGCGGGAAACACCATATATTTT	TRBD1	NA	TRBV14	TRBJ1-3
CASSAGINGYTF	TGTGCCAGCAGTGCCGGGATAAATGGCTACACCTTC	NA	NA	TRBV2	TRBJ1-2
CSVVPQGADYGYTF	TGCAGCGTTGTTCCACAGGGGGCCGACTATGGCTACACCTTC	TRBD1	NA	TRBV29-1	TRBJ1-2
CASSLEGRGYGYTF	TGTGCCAGCAGCTTAGAAGGGAGGGGATATGGCTACACCTTC	NA	NA	TRBV7-7	TRBJ1-2
CASSFGVRTGELFF	TGTGCCAGCAGTTTCGGGGTCCGGACCGGGGAGCTGTTTTTT	NA	NA	TRBV28	TRBJ2-2
CASSVRLGYEQFF	TGCGCCAGCAGCGTTCGACTAGGCTATGAGCAGTTCTTC	NA	once	TRBV4-1	TRBJ2-1
CASSQGTGGASNEKLFF	TGTGCCAGCAGCCAGGGGACAGGGGGCGCGTCTAATGAAAAACTGTTTTTT	TRBD1	NA	TRBV4-2	TRBJ1-4
CAIGQLSGNTIYF	TGTGCCATCGGGCAGCTCTCTGGAAACACCATATATTTT	NA	NA	TRBV10-3	TRBJ1-3
CASSEIDPRGGWGYTF	TGTGCCAGCAGTGAAATAGACCCTCGAGGGGGCTGGGGCTACACCTTC	TRBD1	NA	TRBV6-1	TRBJ1-2
CASSRGLWNTEAFF	TGTGCCAGCAGCCGCGGACTCTGGAACACTGAAGCTTTCTTT	NA	NA	TRBV4-2	TRBJ1-1
CASSLRQGARETQYF	TGTGCCAGCAGCTTAAGGCAGGGGGCACGGGAGACCCAGTACTTC	TRBD1	NA	TRBV11-3	TRBJ2-5
CASSLTSEETQYF	TGTGCCAGCAGCCTGACTAGCGAAGAGACCCAGTACTTC	TRBD2	NA	TRBV5-6	TRBJ2-5